This is a list of T cell receptor beta chains from one sample in a study of post-analysis software for immune sequencing data. One entry per CDR3 protein results from TCRdb running MiXCR on the PCR reads. In the table there are roughly 160,000 distinct CDR3 sequences, approximately 35% of which are singletons. Here the sequenced sample was blood, taken after autologous hematopoietic stem cell transplantation. Every receptor here comes from a girl between 10 and 17 years old with multiple sclerosis. Both conserved end residues are part of each CDR3. The D gene is left open where the match is weak.

>TRBD1|TRBV12-3/TRBV12-4
CASSFRGRDGYTF
>TRBD1|TRBV5-1
CASSSGTGITNEKLFF
>-|TRBV7-9
CASSLQGIYNEQFF
>-|TRBV6-6
CASSSPGPTPTERYF
>TRBD1|TRBV7-3
CASSPTGTGRTDTQYF
>-|TRBV29-1
CSVEALVADTQYF
>-|TRBV10-3
CAISDIGDGYTF
>TRBD2|TRBV6-1
CASKLAGGPHEQYF
>TRBD1|TRBV6-1
CASRGGTGGWRETQYF
>-|TRBV6-1
CASSEALDSYYGYTF
>-|TRBV18
CASSPMANEQYF
>-|TRBV12-3/TRBV12-4
CASSLNSNYGYTF
>TRBD2|TRBV6-5
CASSYPLLAGGLSEQFF
>-|TRBV5-1
CASSTRGLETQYF
>-|TRBV14
CASSRGVAGPRLLTPSYEQYF
>-|TRBV4-3
CASSPIGVGDEQYF
>-|TRBV7-2
CVSSLVIGLGNEQFF
>TRBD1|TRBV7-8
CASSLAGTGGYGYTF
>-|TRBV12-3/TRBV12-4
CASSTAGLENYGYTF
>-|TRBV5-1
CASSLAEGATYNEQFF
>-|TRBV24-1
CATSDRSPAGWMDEQFF
>TRBD2|TRBV7-2
CASSLAGRAWETQYF
>-|TRBV12-3/TRBV12-4
CASSRRDLYGYTF
>-|TRBV14
CASSRVTGTYEQYF
>TRBD1|TRBV4-3
CASSQDPGQGAGEEKLFF
>TRBD2|TRBV12-3/TRBV12-4
CASSPGTSVEGARETQYF
>-|TRBV9
CASSVGGATEQYF
>-|TRBV28
CASSQDTDSNQPQHF
>-|TRBV12-3/TRBV12-4
CASRGESYNSPLHF
>-|TRBV5-8
CASSPGQGVLETQYF
>TRBD2|TRBV28
CASSSLAGGRNEQFF
>TRBD2|TRBV12-3/TRBV12-4
CASSLVAGGGEQYF
>TRBD1|TRBV10-3
CAISESIGQGAETQYF
>TRBD1|TRBV5-1
CASSQGGGGNQPQHF
>TRBD1|TRBV27
CASSSHRGHNEQFF
>TRBD2|TRBV20-1
CSAPGLAGGSYEQYF
>-|TRBV9
CASSMSGLFGELFF
>-|TRBV29-1
CSTTKGSETQYF
>TRBD1|TRBV7-2
CASNWSGTDYGYTF
>-|TRBV27
CASSLSGGRGNIQYF
>-|TRBV19
CASRRAVQETQYF